A single sample gave rise to the 3 T cell receptor beta chains below, sequenced in a study of CD8 T cells in Susac syndrome. Random hexamers were used to reverse transcribe an amount of 0.5 to 1 ug RNA. TCRdb recomputed calls from the immunoSEQ multiplex PCR reads with MiXCR, one row per CDR3 protein. The table includes 170,000 or so distinct CDR3 sequences, around 95% detected once. The sample was CD8+ T cells from PBMCs. These receptors originate from a human donor with multiple sclerosis.

The chain links TRBV20-1 to TRBJ2-5; no clear D. Trimming removed 5 bases from V and 5 bases from J, with 6 bases in between. Germline CDR1 is DFQATT and CDR2 is SNEGSKA (reference sequence). This CDR3 is built from 10 residues. As DNA, the CDR3 is TGCAGTGCTCGTACCGAGACCCAGTACTTC. This sequence encodes CSARTETQYF.

The V gene is TRBV7-9, the J gene TRBJ2-7; 7 nucleotides align to TRBD2. CDR3 length equals 15 residues. Germline V gene lookup returns CDR1 SEHNR and CDR2 FQNEAQ (reference sequence). Trimming took 5 bases from V and 2 from J; bases not matched to a gene: 9. The CDR3 DNA reads TGTGCCAGCAGCCCTCCTACTAGCGCAACCTACGAGCAGTACTTC. Translating gives CASSPPTSATYEQYF. Looking up the rest from reference TRBV7-9 and TRBJ2-7 gives the full variable domain: DTGVSQNPRHKITKRGQNVTFRCDPISEHNRLYWYRQTLGQGPEFLTYFQNEAQLEKSRLLSDRFSAERPKGSFSTLEIQRTEQGDSAMYLCASSPPTSATYEQYFGPGTRLTVT.

The chain links TRBV29-1 to TRBJ1-1; no clear D gene. The CDR3 is made up of 12 amino acids. Trimming removed 7 bases from V and 1 base from J, with 10 bases in between. CDR1 SQVTM and CDR2 ANQGSEA come from the germline V gene. The CDR3 reads CSAVGWNTEAFF. The CDR3 coding sequence is TGCAGCGCCGTCGGTTGGAACACTGAAGCTTTCTTT.